Sequencing of this TCR beta chain was carried out in a study of CD8 T cells in ankylosing spondylitis (dated by TCRdb to about 2017). At the level of the whole study: The study set out to find disease-linked TCR variants by profiling T cell receptor beta repertoires in ankylosing spondylitis patients and healthy donors. In total, the full study cohort was made up of roughly 110 healthy donors and roughly 27 ankylosing spondylitis patients. Peripheral blood was sampled, and synovial fluid was additionally collected from ankylosing spondylitis patients. What the study reported, not specific to this receptor: A TCR beta motif of about 8 highly homologous amino acid variants appeared characteristic of blood from ankylosing spondylitis patients. The disease-linked clones had a CD8+ phenotype and were found at relatively low frequencies in peripheral blood. Some motif variants had previously been reported in the synovial fluid and blood of reactive arthritis patients, which suggests shared mechanisms of disease initiation. Significant enrichment of the disease-linked clones was reported in matched synovial fluid samples from ankylosing spondylitis patients.

This clonotype was observed many times. Its antigen target is currently unknown. No much larger clonotype is one base removed from it; base qualities were not supplied. Via the germline V gene, CDR1 is SGHRS and CDR2 YFSETQ. From cysteine to phenylalanine, the CDR3 is 15 amino acids long. Only the CDR3 region is kept as DNA, spanning 45 bases read in frame from base 1. V lost 3 bases and J lost 5 bases, and the count of bases not matched to a germline gene is 10. The reads were generated on an Illumina HiSeq 2500. Quantitative 5'-RACE with molecular barcodes was used to prepare TCR beta libraries. Turning to the authors' computational methods: To identify disease-linked TCR variants, a new computational method was used, one built on a probabilistic model of VDJ rearrangement. TCRdb reran the public reads through fastp at Q25 and MiXCR, keeping productive beta chains. Identical CDR3 protein sequences are pooled into one entry, listed with their most common genes and DNA. The V and J calls were not made by the authors but by TCRdb's processing. Present in this sample are some 250,000 distinct CDR3 sequences, around 25% of which were seen just once. The ten largest make up over 0.55% of the sample.

What was sequenced was blood, either unsorted or a sorted T cell fraction (not recorded which). This sequence uses TRBV5-1 and TRBJ2-7, and 8 bases in between align with TRBD1. This TCR was sampled from a male donor with ankylosing spondylitis or in good health (not recorded which). DNA sequence: TGCGCCAGCAGCTCCCTACCGGACAGGGACAACGAGCAGTACTTC. Protein translation: CASSSLPDRDNEQYF.